Sequencing of this TCR beta chain was carried out in a study of CD8 T cells in Susac syndrome. With random hexamers, reverse transcription was performed on about 0.5 to 1 ug of RNA. TCRdb fed the immunoSEQ multiplex PCR reads into MiXCR, producing one record per CDR3 protein. The top ten hold around 0.12% of the sample, which has about 130,000 distinct CDR3 sequences, roughly 96% seen once. Germline V lookup: CDR1 SGHRS, CDR2 YFSETQ. V gave up 3 bases and J gave up 4 bases, with 14 bases separating them. The CDR3 is 15 residues long. The sequenced target, TCR beta, came from blood CD8+ and CD4+ T cells.

The chain carries TRBV5-1 and TRBJ2-1, with D possibly TRBD2 on 6 matching bases. The TCR comes from a human donor in good health. Sequencing was carried out using CD4+ T cells from PBMCs. This CDR3 reads CASSWDGGIYNEQFF. The CDR3 DNA reads TGCGCCAGCAGCTGGGACGGAGGGATTTACAATGAGCAGTTCTTC.